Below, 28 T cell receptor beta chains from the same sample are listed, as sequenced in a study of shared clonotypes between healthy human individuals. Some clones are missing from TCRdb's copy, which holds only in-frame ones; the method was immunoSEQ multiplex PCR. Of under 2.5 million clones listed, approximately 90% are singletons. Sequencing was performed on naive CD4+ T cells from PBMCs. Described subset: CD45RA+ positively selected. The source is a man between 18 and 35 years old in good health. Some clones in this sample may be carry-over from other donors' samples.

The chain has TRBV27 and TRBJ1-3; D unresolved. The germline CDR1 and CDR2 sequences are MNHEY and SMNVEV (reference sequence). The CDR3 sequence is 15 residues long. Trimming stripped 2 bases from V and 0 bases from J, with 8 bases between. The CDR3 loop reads CASSLITYSGNTIYF. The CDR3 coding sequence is TGTGCCAGCAGTTTAATTACCTACTCTGGAAACACCATATATTTT.

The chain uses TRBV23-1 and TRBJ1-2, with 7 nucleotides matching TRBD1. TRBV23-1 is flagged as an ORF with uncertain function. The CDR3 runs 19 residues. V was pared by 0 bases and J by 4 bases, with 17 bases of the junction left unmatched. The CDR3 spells CASSQSSRIRGFCGYGYTF. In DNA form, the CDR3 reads TGCGCCAGCAGTCAATCTTCGAGGATCAGGGGGTTTTGCGGCTATGGCTACACCTTC.

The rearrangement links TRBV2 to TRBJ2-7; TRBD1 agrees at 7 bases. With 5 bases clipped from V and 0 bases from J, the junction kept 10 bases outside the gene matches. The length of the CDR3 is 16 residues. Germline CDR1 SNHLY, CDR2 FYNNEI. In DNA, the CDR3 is TGTGCCAGCAGTCAACCCCGGGACAGCTACTCCTACGAGCAGTACTTC. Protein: CASSQPRDSYSYEQYF.

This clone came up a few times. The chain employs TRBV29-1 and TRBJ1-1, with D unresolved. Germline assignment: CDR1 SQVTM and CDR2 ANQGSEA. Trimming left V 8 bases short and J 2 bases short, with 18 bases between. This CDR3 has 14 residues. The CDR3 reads CSSSPAWGNTEAFF. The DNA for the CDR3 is TGCAGCTCGAGCCCGGCTTGGGGTAACACTGAAGCTTTCTTT. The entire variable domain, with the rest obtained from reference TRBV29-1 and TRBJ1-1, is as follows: SAVISQKPSRDICQRGTSLTIQCQVDSQVTMMFWYRQQPGQSLTLIATANQGSEATYESGFVIDKFPISRPNLTFSTLTVSNMSPEDSSIYLCSSSPAWGNTEAFFGQGTRLTVV.

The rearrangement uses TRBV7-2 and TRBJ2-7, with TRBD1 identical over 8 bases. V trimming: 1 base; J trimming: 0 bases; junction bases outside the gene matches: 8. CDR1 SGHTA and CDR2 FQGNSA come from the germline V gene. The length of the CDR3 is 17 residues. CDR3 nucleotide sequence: TGTGCCAGCAGCTTAGAGGGCAGGGGGCGATTCTCCTACGAGCAGTACTTC. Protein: CASSLEGRGRFSYEQYF.

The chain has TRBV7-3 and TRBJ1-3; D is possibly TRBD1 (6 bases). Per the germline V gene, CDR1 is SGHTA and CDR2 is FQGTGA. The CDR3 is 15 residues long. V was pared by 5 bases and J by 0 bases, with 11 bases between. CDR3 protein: CASSPGGLSGNTIYF. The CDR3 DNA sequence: TGTGCCAGCAGCCCCGGGGGGCTCTCTGGAAACACCATATATTTT.

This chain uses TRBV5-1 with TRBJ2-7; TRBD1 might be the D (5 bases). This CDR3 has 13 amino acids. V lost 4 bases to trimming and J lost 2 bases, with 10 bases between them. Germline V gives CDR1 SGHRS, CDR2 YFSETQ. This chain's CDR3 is CASSPDKPYEQYF. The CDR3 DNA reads TGCGCCAGCAGCCCGGACAAGCCCTACGAGCAGTACTTC.

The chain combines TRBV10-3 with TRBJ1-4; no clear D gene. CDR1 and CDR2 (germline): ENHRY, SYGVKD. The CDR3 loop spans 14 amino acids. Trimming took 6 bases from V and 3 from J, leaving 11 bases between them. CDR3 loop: CAISAGSSNEKLFF. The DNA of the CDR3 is TGTGCCATCAGCGCCGGGAGCTCTAATGAAAAACTGTTTTTT.

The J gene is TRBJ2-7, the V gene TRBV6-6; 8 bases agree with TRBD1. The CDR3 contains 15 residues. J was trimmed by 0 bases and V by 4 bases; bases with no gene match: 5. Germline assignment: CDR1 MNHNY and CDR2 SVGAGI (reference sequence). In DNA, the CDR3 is TGTGCCAGCAGTTTGTCGGGGACAGGCTCCTACGAGCAGTACTTC. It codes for CASSLSGTGSYEQYF.

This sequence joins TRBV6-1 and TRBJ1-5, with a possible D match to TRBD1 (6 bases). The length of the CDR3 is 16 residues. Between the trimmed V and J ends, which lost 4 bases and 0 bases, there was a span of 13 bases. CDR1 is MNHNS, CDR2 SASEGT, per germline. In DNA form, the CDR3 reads TGTGCCAGCAGTGGAACCGGGGGGCGTAGCAATCAGCCCCAGCATTTT. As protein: CASSGTGGRSNQPQHF.

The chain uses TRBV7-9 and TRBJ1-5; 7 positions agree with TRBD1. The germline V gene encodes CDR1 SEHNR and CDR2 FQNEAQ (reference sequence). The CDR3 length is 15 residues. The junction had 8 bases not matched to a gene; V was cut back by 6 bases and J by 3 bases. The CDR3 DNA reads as TGTGCCAGCAGTGCAGACAGGGAGAACAATCAGCCCCAGCATTTT. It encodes CASSADRENNQPQHF.

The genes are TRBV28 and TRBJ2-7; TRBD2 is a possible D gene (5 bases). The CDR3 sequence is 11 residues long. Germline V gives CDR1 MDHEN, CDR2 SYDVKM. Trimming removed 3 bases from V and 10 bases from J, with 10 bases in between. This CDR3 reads CASSFIGSQYF. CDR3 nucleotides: TGTGCCAGCAGTTTCATTGGGAGTCAGTACTTC. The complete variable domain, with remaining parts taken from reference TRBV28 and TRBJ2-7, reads DVKVTQSSRYLVKRTGEKVFLECVQDMDHENMFWYRQDPGLGLRLIYFSYDVKMKEKGDIPEGYSVSREKKERFSLILESASTNQTSMYLCASSFIGSQYFGPGTRLTVT.

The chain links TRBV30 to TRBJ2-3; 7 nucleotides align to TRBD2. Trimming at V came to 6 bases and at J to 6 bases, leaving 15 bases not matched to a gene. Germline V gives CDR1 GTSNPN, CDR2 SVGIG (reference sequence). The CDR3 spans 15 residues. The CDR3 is CACSLGGASGDTQYF. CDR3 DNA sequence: TGTGCCTGTTCTCTGGGAGGGGCCTCCGGGGATACGCAGTATTTT.

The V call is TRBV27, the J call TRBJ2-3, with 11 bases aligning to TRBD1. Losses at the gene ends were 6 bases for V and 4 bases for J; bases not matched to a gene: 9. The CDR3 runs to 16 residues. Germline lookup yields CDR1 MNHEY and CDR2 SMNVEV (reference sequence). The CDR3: CASSNRDRGRADTQYF. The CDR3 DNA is TGTGCCAGCAGCAATCGGGACAGGGGGAGAGCAGATACGCAGTATTTT.

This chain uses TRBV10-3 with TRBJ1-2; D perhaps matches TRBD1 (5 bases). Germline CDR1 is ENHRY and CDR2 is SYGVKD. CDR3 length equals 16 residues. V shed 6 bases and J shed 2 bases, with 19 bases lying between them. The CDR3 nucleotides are TGTGCCATCAGCAGTTTTGGGGCCGACCTAAACTATGGCTACACCTTC. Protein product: CAISSFGADLNYGYTF.

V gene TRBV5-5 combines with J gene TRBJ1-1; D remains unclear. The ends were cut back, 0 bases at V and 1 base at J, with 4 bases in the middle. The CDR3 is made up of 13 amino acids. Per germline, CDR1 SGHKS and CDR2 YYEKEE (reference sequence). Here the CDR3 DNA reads TGTGCCAGCAGCTTGGTCTGGAACACTGAAGCTTTCTTT. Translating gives CASSLVWNTEAFF.

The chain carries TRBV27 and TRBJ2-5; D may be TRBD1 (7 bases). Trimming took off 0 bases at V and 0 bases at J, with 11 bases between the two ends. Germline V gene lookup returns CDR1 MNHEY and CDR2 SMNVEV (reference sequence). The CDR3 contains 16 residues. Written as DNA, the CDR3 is TGTGCCAGCAGTTTATCCCCAGGGGGGTACCAAGAGACCCAGTACTTC. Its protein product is CASSLSPGGYQETQYF.

CDR3 protein: CASSPDRFGEQYF. The CDR3 bases are TGTGCCAGCAGTCCGGACAGATTTGGAGAGCAGTACTTC. The chain has TRBV28 and TRBJ2-7, with D tentatively TRBD1 (6 bases). This CDR3 is built from 13 residues. V lost 5 bases and J 7 bases, leaving 15 bases between the germline ends. Germline-derived CDR1 and CDR2 are MDHEN and SYDVKM.

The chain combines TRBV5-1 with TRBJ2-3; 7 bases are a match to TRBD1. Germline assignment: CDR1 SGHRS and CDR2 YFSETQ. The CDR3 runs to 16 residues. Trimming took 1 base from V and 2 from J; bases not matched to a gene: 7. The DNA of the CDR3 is TGCGCCAGCAGCTTGTTAGGGACAGCTAACACAGATACGCAGTATTTT. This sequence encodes CASSLLGTANTDTQYF.

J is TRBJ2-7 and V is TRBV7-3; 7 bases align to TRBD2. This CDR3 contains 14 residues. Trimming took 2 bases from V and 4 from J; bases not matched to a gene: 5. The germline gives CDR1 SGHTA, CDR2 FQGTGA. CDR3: CASSLAGDGYEQYF. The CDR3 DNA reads TGTGCCAGCAGCTTAGCGGGAGATGGATACGAGCAGTACTTC.

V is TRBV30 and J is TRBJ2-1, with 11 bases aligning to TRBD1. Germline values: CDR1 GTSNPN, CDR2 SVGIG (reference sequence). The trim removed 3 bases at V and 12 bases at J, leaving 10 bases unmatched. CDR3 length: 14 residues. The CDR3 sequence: CAWRGTGGISRQFF. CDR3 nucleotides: TGTGCCTGGAGGGGGACAGGGGGGATTAGTCGGCAGTTCTTC.

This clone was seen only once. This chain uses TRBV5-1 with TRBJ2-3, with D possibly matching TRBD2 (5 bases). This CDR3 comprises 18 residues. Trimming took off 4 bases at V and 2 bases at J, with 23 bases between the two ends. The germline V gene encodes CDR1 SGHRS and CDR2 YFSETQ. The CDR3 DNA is TGCGCCAGCAGCCCCATACGAGAGGGCCACCTCCTCACAGATACGCAGTATTTT. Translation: CASSPIREGHLLTDTQYF.

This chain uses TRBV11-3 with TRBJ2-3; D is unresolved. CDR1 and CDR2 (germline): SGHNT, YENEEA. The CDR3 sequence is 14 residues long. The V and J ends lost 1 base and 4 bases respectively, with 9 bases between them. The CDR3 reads CASSLAVGADTQYF. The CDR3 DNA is TGTGCCAGCAGCTTAGCGGTTGGCGCAGATACGCAGTATTTT.

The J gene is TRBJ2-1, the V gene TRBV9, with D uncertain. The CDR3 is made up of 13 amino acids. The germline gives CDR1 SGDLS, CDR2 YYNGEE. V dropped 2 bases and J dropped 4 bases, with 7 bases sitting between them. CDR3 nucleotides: TGTGCCAGCAGCGTTGGGAATTACAATGAGCAGTTCTTC. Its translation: CASSVGNYNEQFF.

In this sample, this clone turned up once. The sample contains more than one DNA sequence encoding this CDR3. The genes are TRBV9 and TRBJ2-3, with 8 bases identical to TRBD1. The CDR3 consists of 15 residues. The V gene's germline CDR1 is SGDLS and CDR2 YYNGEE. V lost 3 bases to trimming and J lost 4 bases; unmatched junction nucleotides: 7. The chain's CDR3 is CASSAGTGGPDTQYF. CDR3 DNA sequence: TGTGCCAGCAGCGCGGGGACAGGAGGCCCAGATACGCAGTATTTT.

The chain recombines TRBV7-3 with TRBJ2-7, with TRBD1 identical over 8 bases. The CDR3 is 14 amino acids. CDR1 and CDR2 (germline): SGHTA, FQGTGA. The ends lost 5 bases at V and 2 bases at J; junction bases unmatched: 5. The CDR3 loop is CASSIGQGTYEQYF. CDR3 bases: TGTGCCAGCAGCATCGGACAGGGCACCTACGAGCAGTACTTC.

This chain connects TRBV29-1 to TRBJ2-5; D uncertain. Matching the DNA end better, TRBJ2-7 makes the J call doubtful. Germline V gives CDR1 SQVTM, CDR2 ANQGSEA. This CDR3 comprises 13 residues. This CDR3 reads CSVVGVKYYEQYF. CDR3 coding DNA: TGCAGCGTTGTTGGGGTAAAGTACTACGAGCAGTACTTC.

For the CDR3, the DNA is TGTGCCAGCAGTTTCCACGGACGGTCAGATACGCAGTATTTT. This codes for CASSFHGRSDTQYF. V gene TRBV27 combines with J gene TRBJ2-3; D uncertain. V was trimmed by 3 bases and J by 4 bases, leaving 11 bases between them. Germline V gene sequence: CDR1 MNHEY, CDR2 SMNVEV (reference sequence). The CDR3 totals 14 residues.